These T cell receptor beta chains were read from a single sample in a study of blood T cell repertoires in COVID-19. Profiled with immunoSEQ multiplex PCR; TCRdb holds only in-frame clones, not every one. In the table there are some 150,000 clones, 84% of which are singletons. Sequenced sample: PBMCs or T cells enriched from blood (not recorded which). These receptors originate from a woman aged 45-65 years who had been exposed to COVID-19. The CDR3 runs from the conserved cysteine through the conserved F or W. D genes are given only for firm matches. A row's size may be missing; if present it is once, few, many or a size class.

j_gene: TRBJ2-3; abundance: -; v_gene: TRBV6-2/TRBV6-3; d_gene: TRBD2; CDR3aa: CASSYSDASGLGTQYF; CDR3nt: TGTGCCAGCAGTTACTCGGATGCTAGCGGCTTAGGGACGCAGTATTTT
j_gene: TRBJ2-7; abundance: -; v_gene: TRBV6-5; d_gene: TRBD1; CDR3aa: CASSPGTGSGEQYF; CDR3nt: TGTGCCAGCAGTCCCGGGACAGGGTCGGGCGAGCAGTACTTC
j_gene: TRBJ1-5; abundance: once; v_gene: TRBV6-5; d_gene: -; CDR3aa: CASSSDPGENQPQHF; CDR3nt: TGTGCCAGCAGTTCGGACCCAGGGGAGAATCAGCCCCAGCATTTT
j_gene: TRBJ2-3; abundance: once; v_gene: TRBV19; d_gene: -; CDR3aa: CASSVGLGTQYF; CDR3nt: TGTGCCAGTAGTGTGGGCTTGGGTACGCAGTATTTT
j_gene: TRBJ2-3; abundance: once; v_gene: TRBV6-2/TRBV6-3; d_gene: TRBD1; CDR3aa: CASSGPRGRGTDTQYF; CDR3nt: TGTGCCAGCAGCGGACCCAGGGGGCGAGGCACAGATACGCAGTATTTT
j_gene: TRBJ1-6; abundance: -; v_gene: TRBV3-1/TRBV3-2; d_gene: -; CDR3aa: CASSPRAVENSPLHF; CDR3nt: TGTGCCAGCAGCCCCCGTGCGGTTGAGAATTCACCCCTCCACTTT
j_gene: TRBJ1-5; abundance: -; v_gene: TRBV7-9; d_gene: -; CDR3aa: CASSHDQGDQPQHF; CDR3nt: TGTGCCAGCAGCCACGATCAGGGCGATCAGCCCCAGCATTTT
j_gene: TRBJ1-2; abundance: -; v_gene: TRBV5-1; d_gene: TRBD1; CDR3aa: CASSLAGDRDGYTF; CDR3nt: TGCGCCAGCAGCTTGGCCGGGGACAGGGACGGCTACACCTTC
j_gene: TRBJ2-3; abundance: -; v_gene: TRBV4-3; d_gene: TRBD2; CDR3aa: CASSQAGGRTDTQYF; CDR3nt: TGCGCCAGCAGCCAAGCGGGGGGACGCACAGATACGCAGTATTTT
j_gene: TRBJ1-5; abundance: -; v_gene: TRBV6-5; d_gene: TRBD1; CDR3aa: CASSQTGINQPQHF; CDR3nt: TGTGCCAGCAGCCAGACAGGGATCAATCAGCCCCAGCATTTT
j_gene: TRBJ2-5; abundance: -; v_gene: TRBV3-1/TRBV3-2; d_gene: -; CDR3aa: CASSQDRRQGPLQETQYF; CDR3nt: TGTGCCAGCAGCCAAGATAGGAGGCAGGGGCCCTTGCAAGAGACCCAGTACTTC
j_gene: TRBJ1-3; abundance: -; v_gene: TRBV5-4; d_gene: -; CDR3aa: CASSASGNTIYF; CDR3nt: TGTGCCAGCAGCGCGTCCGGAAACACCATATATTTT
j_gene: TRBJ2-7; abundance: -; v_gene: TRBV29-1; d_gene: TRBD1; CDR3aa: CSVEDRASYEQYF; CDR3nt: TGCAGCGTTGAGGACAGGGCGTCCTACGAGCAGTACTTC
j_gene: TRBJ1-1; abundance: -; v_gene: TRBV27; d_gene: TRBD1; CDR3aa: CASSPRTGGRLMNTEAFF; CDR3nt: TGTGCCAGCAGTCCCCGGACAGGCGGCAGATTAATGAACACTGAAGCTTTCTTT
j_gene: TRBJ2-1; abundance: -; v_gene: TRBV5-1; d_gene: -; CDR3aa: CASNLAPGGSYNEQFF; CDR3nt: TGCGCCAGCAACCTAGCGCCTGGGGGCTCCTACAATGAGCAGTTCTTC
j_gene: TRBJ2-6; abundance: -; v_gene: TRBV2; d_gene: -; CDR3aa: CASGRGVYGANVLTF; CDR3nt: TGTGCCAGCGGGAGGGGGGTGTACGGGGCCAACGTCCTGACTTTC
j_gene: TRBJ2-3; abundance: once; v_gene: TRBV6-2/TRBV6-3; d_gene: TRBD2; CDR3aa: CASSSRGRATDTQYF; CDR3nt: TGTGCCAGCAGTTCCCGCGGGAGGGCGACAGATACGCAGTATTTT
j_gene: TRBJ1-1; abundance: -; v_gene: TRBV2; d_gene: -; CDR3aa: CASSGVGNTEAFF; CDR3nt: TGTGCCAGCTCAGGGGTTGGGAACACTGAAGCTTTCTTT
j_gene: TRBJ2-7; abundance: -; v_gene: TRBV6-5; d_gene: TRBD2; CDR3aa: CASRLGTSSYEQYF; CDR3nt: TGTGCCAGCCGTCTGGGGACTAGCTCCTACGAGCAGTACTTC
j_gene: TRBJ2-7; abundance: -; v_gene: TRBV19; d_gene: TRBD1; CDR3aa: CASSSGHGTGSYEQYF; CDR3nt: TGTGCCAGTAGTAGTGGCCACGGGACAGGGTCCTACGAGCAGTACTTC
j_gene: TRBJ1-4; abundance: -; v_gene: TRBV13; d_gene: TRBD1; CDR3aa: CASSSPGTGGGKLFF; CDR3nt: TGTGCCAGCAGCTCCCCCGGGACAGGGGGAGGAAAACTGTTTTTT
j_gene: TRBJ1-3; abundance: -; v_gene: TRBV4-1; d_gene: -; CDR3aa: CASSLRGFSGNTIYF; CDR3nt: TGCGCCAGCAGCTTACGAGGTTTCTCTGGAAACACCATATATTTT
j_gene: TRBJ2-1; abundance: -; v_gene: TRBV2; d_gene: TRBD2; CDR3aa: CASTLGLASSSYNEQFF; CDR3nt: TGTGCCAGCACCTTAGGACTAGCGTCTAGCTCCTACAATGAGCAGTTCTTC
j_gene: TRBJ1-2; abundance: -; v_gene: TRBV6-1; d_gene: -; CDR3aa: CASSEGWGPGYGYTF; CDR3nt: TGTGCCAGCAGTGAAGGGTGGGGGCCAGGCTATGGCTACACCTTC
j_gene: TRBJ2-1; abundance: -; v_gene: TRBV27; d_gene: -; CDR3aa: CASSQNLEQFF; CDR3nt: TGTGCCAGCAGTCAGAACCTGGAGCAGTTCTTC
j_gene: TRBJ2-7; abundance: once; v_gene: TRBV5-1; d_gene: -; CDR3aa: CASSLESGLEEQYF; CDR3nt: TGCGCCAGCAGCTTGGAATCAGGGTTGGAAGAGCAGTACTTC
j_gene: TRBJ1-3; abundance: -; v_gene: TRBV19; d_gene: TRBD1; CDR3aa: CASSPAGGWSGNTIYF; CDR3nt: TGTGCCAGTAGTCCCGCAGGGGGATGGTCTGGAAACACCATATATTTT
j_gene: TRBJ1-1; abundance: -; v_gene: TRBV3-1/TRBV3-2; d_gene: -; CDR3aa: CASSQELGEVRAFF; CDR3nt: TGTGCCAGCAGCCAAGAATTAGGTGAGGTTCGAGCTTTCTTT
j_gene: TRBJ2-2; abundance: -; v_gene: TRBV6-1; d_gene: -; CDR3aa: CASSETSKVTPLTGELFF; CDR3nt: TGTGCCAGCAGTGAGACGTCGAAGGTGACTCCGCTCACCGGGGAGCTGTTTTTT
j_gene: TRBJ1-5; abundance: few; v_gene: TRBV19; d_gene: TRBD1; CDR3aa: CASSNRGQGNQPQHF; CDR3nt: TGTGCCAGTAGTAATAGGGGACAGGGGAATCAGCCCCAGCATTTT
j_gene: TRBJ1-2; abundance: -; v_gene: TRBV5-1; d_gene: TRBD1; CDR3aa: CASREGQNNYGYTF; CDR3nt: TGCGCCAGCAGAGAGGGACAGAATAACTATGGCTACACCTTC
j_gene: TRBJ2-2; abundance: -; v_gene: TRBV5-1; d_gene: -; CDR3aa: CASSLELGGELFF; CDR3nt: TGCGCCAGCAGCTTGGAGCTCGGCGGGGAGCTGTTTTTT
j_gene: TRBJ2-5; abundance: -; v_gene: TRBV14; d_gene: TRBD2; CDR3aa: CASSQDYSGRARETQYF; CDR3nt: TGTGCCAGCAGCCAAGACTATAGCGGGAGGGCCCGGGAGACCCAGTACTTC
j_gene: TRBJ2-5; abundance: -; v_gene: TRBV19; d_gene: -; CDR3aa: CASSPLGLLKTQYF; CDR3nt: TGTGCCAGTAGTCCCCTGGGCCTTCTGAAGACCCAGTACTTC
j_gene: TRBJ2-7; abundance: -; v_gene: TRBV2; d_gene: -; CDR3aa: CASSEALQSRGEQYF; CDR3nt: TGTGCCAGCAGTGAAGCGCTTCAGAGCAGGGGCGAGCAGTACTTC
j_gene: TRBJ1-5; abundance: -; v_gene: TRBV4-3; d_gene: -; CDR3aa: CASSQTAYSNQPQHF; CDR3nt: TGCGCCAGCAGCCAGACAGCTTATAGCAATCAGCCCCAGCATTTT
j_gene: TRBJ1-1; abundance: -; v_gene: TRBV19; d_gene: -; CDR3aa: CASSIVASGNTEAFF; CDR3nt: TGTGCCAGTAGTATAGTTGCGAGTGGGAACACTGAAGCTTTCTTT
j_gene: TRBJ2-2; abundance: few; v_gene: TRBV19; d_gene: TRBD1; CDR3aa: CASSMILGQGSGELFF; CDR3nt: TGTGCCAGTAGTATGATTTTGGGACAGGGGTCCGGGGAGCTGTTTTTT
j_gene: TRBJ2-5; abundance: -; v_gene: TRBV5-4; d_gene: -; CDR3aa: CASSFSSGPSGTQYF; CDR3nt: TGTGCCAGCAGCTTTAGCTCAGGGCCGTCGGGGACCCAGTACTTC
j_gene: TRBJ2-7; abundance: -; v_gene: TRBV10-1; d_gene: TRBD1; CDR3aa: CASSDWRTGSSYEQYF; CDR3nt: TGCGCCAGCAGTGACTGGAGGACAGGGAGCTCCTACGAGCAGTACTTC